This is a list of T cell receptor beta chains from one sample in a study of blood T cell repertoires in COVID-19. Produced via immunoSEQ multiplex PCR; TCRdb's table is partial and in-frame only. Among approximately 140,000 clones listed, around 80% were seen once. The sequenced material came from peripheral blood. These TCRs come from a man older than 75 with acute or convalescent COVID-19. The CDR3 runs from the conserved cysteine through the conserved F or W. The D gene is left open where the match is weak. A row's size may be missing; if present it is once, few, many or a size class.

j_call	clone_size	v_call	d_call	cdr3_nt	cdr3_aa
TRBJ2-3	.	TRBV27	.	TGTGCCAGCAGTTGGAGCTTTGGCACAGATACGCAGTATTTT	CASSWSFGTDTQYF
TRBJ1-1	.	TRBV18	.	TGTGCCAGCTCACCGGATTCGGGGAACACTGAAGCTTTCTTT	CASSPDSGNTEAFF
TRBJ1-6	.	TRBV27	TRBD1	TGTGCCAGCAGTTGGGACAGGGGCAATTCACCCCTCCACTTT	CASSWDRGNSPLHF
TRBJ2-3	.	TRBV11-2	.	TGTGCCAGCAGCCCGGAGGGGATTTTCACAGATACGCAGTATTTT	CASSPEGIFTDTQYF
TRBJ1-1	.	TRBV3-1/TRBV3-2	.	TGTGCCAGCAGCCGTGGCCCGCAAGGGGGAACTGAAGCTTTCTTT	CASSRGPQGGTEAFF
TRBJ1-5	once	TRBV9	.	TGTGCCAGCAGCGAGCAGGGGTATAGCAATCAGCCCCAGCATTTT	CASSEQGYSNQPQHF
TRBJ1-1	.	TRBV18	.	TGTGCCAGCTCACCCCGAAGCCAGAACACTGAAGCTTTCTTT	CASSPRSQNTEAFF
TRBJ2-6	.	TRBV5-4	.	TGTGCCAGCAGCGACCCGCGCCTGTCAGGGCTTAACTCTGGGGCCAACGTCCTGACTTTC	CASSDPRLSGLNSGANVLTF
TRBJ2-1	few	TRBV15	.	TGTGCCACCAGCAGGACAGGAAGCTCCTACAATGAGCAGTTCTTC	CATSRTGSSYNEQFF
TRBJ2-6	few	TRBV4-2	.	TGTGCCAGCAGCCCCCCTCTCGGGGCCAACGTCCTGACTTTC	CASSPPLGANVLTF
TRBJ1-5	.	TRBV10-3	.	TGTGCCATCAGTGACCCGAATCAGCCCCAGCATTTT	CAISDPNQPQHF
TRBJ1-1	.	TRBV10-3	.	TGTGCCATCACTCAGGGGCAAGGGACTGAAGCTTTCTTT	CAITQGQGTEAFF
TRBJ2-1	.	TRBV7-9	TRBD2	TGTGCCAGCACCCCAGCGGGACGGGGGTACAATGAGCAGTTCTTC	CASTPAGRGYNEQFF
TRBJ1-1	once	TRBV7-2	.	TGTGCCAGCAGCTCCAACCGACAGGTCACTGAAGCTTTCTTT	CASSSNRQVTEAFF
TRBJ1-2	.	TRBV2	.	TGTGCCAGCAGTGCTCCAGATGGCTACACCTTC	CASSAPDGYTF
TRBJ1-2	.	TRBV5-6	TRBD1	TGTGCCAGCAGCCCAGGGACAGCTAACTATGGCTACACCTTC	CASSPGTANYGYTF
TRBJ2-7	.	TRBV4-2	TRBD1	TGTGCCAGCAGCCGAGGACAGGGGGCTTCCTACGAGCAGTACTTC	CASSRGQGASYEQYF
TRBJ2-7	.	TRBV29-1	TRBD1	TGCAGCGTCGGAAGGACAGGGTACGAGCAGTACTTC	CSVGRTGYEQYF
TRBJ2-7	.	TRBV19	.	TGTGCCACCTCCGAGGACAGAGGGGGCGAGCAGTACTTC	CATSEDRGGEQYF
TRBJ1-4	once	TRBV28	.	TGTGCCAGCAGTTTAAGCCAGGATCGAGAAAAACTGTTTTTT	CASSLSQDREKLFF
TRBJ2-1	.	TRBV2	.	TGTGCCAGCACGTACCGGGAAGTGGATGAGCAGTTCTTC	CASTYREVDEQFF
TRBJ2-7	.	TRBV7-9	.	TGTGCCAGCACCCCCATTAGGGGGAGAGCTTACGAGCAGTACTTC	CASTPIRGRAYEQYF
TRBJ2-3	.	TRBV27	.	TGTGCCAGCAGTCCTAAGACAGGCACAGATACGCAGTATTTT	CASSPKTGTDTQYF
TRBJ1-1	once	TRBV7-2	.	TGTGCCAGCAGCTTATTGTTCGGTTCCACTGAAGCTTTCTTT	CASSLLFGSTEAFF
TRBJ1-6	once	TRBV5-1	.	TGCGCCAGCAGCTTGGGGCCGGGAGAGAATTCACCCCTCCACTTT	CASSLGPGENSPLHF
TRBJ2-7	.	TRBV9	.	TGTGCCAGCAGCCCCAGGGGGACTTTCGGCGAGCAGTACTTC	CASSPRGTFGEQYF
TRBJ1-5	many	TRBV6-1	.	TGTGCCAGCAGTGAAGCCCTAAGGCGGGTTAGCAATCAGCCCCAGCATTTT	CASSEALRRVSNQPQHF
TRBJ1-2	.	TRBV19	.	TGTGCCAGTAGTTCGATGGCAGGAGGCAACTATGGCTACACCTTC	CASSSMAGGNYGYTF
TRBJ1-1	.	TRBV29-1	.	TGCAGCGTTTCACAGGGGAACACTGAAGCTTTCTTT	CSVSQGNTEAFF
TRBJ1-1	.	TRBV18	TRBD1	TGTGCCAGCTCACCAGAAAAGCAGGGGGGCCCTGAAGCTTTCTTT	CASSPEKQGGPEAFF
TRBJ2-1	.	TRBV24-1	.	TGTGCCACCAGTGCCCTAGGACACCAGGGGTCCAATGAGCAGTTCTTC	CATSALGHQGSNEQFF
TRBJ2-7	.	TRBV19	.	TGTGCCAGTACCACAAATCGGGGATCCTACGAGCAGTACTTC	CASTTNRGSYEQYF
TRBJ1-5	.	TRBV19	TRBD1	TGTGCCAGTAGTATAGTGACAGGGGGAGGCAATCAGCCCCAGCATTTT	CASSIVTGGGNQPQHF
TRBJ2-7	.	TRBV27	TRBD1	TGTGCCAGCAGTCGGGACAGACCCTACGAGCAGTACTTC	CASSRDRPYEQYF
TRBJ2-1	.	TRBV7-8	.	TGTGCCAGCAGCGCAGGGATTAATGAAGACAATGAGCAGTTCTTC	CASSAGINEDNEQFF
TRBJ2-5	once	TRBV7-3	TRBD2	TGTGCCAGCAGCTTACTAGCGGGGGGGCAAGAGACCCAGTACTTC	CASSLLAGGQETQYF
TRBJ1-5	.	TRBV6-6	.	TGTGCCAGCAGTTTACAGGGCAATCAGCCCCAGCATTTT	CASSLQGNQPQHF
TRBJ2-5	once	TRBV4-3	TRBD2	TGCGCCAGCAGCCAAGATGCGGCGGGAGGAATCCAAGAGACCCAGTACTTC	CASSQDAAGGIQETQYF
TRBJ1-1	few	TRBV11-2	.	TGTGCCAGCAGCTCTTCGGACAAGGTCCCTGAAGCTTTCTTT	CASSSSDKVPEAFF
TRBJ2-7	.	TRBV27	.	TGTGCCAGCAGTCTCACAGGGGGGGCTATCCCCTACGAGCAGTACTTC	CASSLTGGAIPYEQYF
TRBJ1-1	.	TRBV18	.	TGTGCCAGCTCACGACTGATGAACACTGAAGCTTTCTTT	CASSRLMNTEAFF
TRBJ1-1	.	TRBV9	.	TGTGCCAGCAGCGTAGGAATGGACATGGGCACTGAAGCTTTCTTT	CASSVGMDMGTEAFF
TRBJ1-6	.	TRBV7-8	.	TGTGCCAGCAGCTCCGGGGGTCAGACCAATTCACCCCTCCACTTT	CASSSGGQTNSPLHF
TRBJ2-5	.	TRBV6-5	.	TGTGCCAGCAGTTCGCAAGGTGAGGGACAAGAGACCCAGTACTTC	CASSSQGEGQETQYF
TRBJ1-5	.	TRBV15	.	TGTGCCACCAGCACTATTAGGGGTCAGCCCCAGCATTTT	CATSTIRGQPQHF
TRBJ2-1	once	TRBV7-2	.	TGTGCCAGCAGCCACCCCCCCGGCTTTGGGAGAGGAAAGTACAATGAGCAGTTCTTC	CASSHPPGFGRGKYNEQFF
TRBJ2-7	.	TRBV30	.	TGTGCCTGGAGTGTATCTCGGGGTTGGCAGTACTTC	CAWSVSRGWQYF
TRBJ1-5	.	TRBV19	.	TGTGCCAGTAGTACAGGGTTTGGTGGTCAGCCCCAGCATTTT	CASSTGFGGQPQHF
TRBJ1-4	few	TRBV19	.	TGTGCCAGTAGTATGGCAGGTTCTGATGAAAAACTGTTTTTT	CASSMAGSDEKLFF
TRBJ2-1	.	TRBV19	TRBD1	TGTGCCACCGCACAGGGGACGAACAATGAGCAGTTCTTC	CATAQGTNNEQFF